The 6 T cell receptor beta chains in this list originate from one sample, sequenced in a study of cytomegalovirus exposure and HLA in healthy donors. Use of 60 Vbeta and 13 Jbeta primers characterized the PCR. Measured with immunoSEQ multiplex PCR; TCRdb has only the in-frame clones, and not every one. The table has around 180,000 clones, more than 65% seen once. Material for sequencing was PBMCs. These receptors were collected from a woman in her 30s in good health and CMV-seropositive.

The chain carries TRBV11-2 and TRBJ2-3; perhaps TRBD1 as D (5 bases). The ends were cut back, 1 base at V and 0 bases at J, with 14 bases in the middle. The germline V gene has CDR1 SGHAT and CDR2 FQNNGV. This CDR3 is built from 17 residues. CDR3 region: CASSLGVDSPSTDTQYF. CDR3 DNA: TGTGCCAGCAGCTTAGGAGTTGACAGTCCGAGCACAGATACGCAGTATTTT.

The chain combines TRBV5-1 with TRBJ2-2; 10 nucleotides agree with TRBD1. Germline V gene lookup returns CDR1 SGHRS and CDR2 YFSETQ. The CDR3 length is 15 residues. V was clipped by 10 bases and J by 4 bases; unmatched bases: 10. The CDR3 coding sequence is TGCGCCGTCAAGACCGGGACAGGGGCCACCGGGGAGCTGTTTTTT. Its translation: CAVKTGTGATGELFF.

In this sample, this clone turned up a few times. CDR3 loop: CASRGRGEAFF. The CDR3 DNA is TGTGCCAGCAGGGGGCGGGGAGAAGCTTTCTTT. This chain connects TRBV2 to TRBJ1-1; maybe TRBD1 (5 bases). CDR3 length equals 11 residues. Germline V gene data show CDR1 as SNHLY and CDR2 as FYNNEI. Trimming took 6 bases from V and 8 from J, leaving 10 bases between them. The full variable domain, its missing parts supplied by reference TRBV2 and TRBJ1-1, is EPEVTQTPSHQVTQMGQEVILRCVPISNHLYFYWYRQILGQKVEFLVSFYNNEISEKSEIFDDQFSVERPDGSNFTLKIRSTKLEDSAMYFCASRGRGEAFFGQGTRLTVV.

The chain has TRBV4-1 and TRBJ2-5; a possible D gene is TRBD1 (6 bases). The CDR3 consists of 15 residues. Trimming took 4 bases from V and 4 from J, leaving 16 bases between them. Per the germline V gene, CDR1 is MGHRA and CDR2 is YSYEKL. CDR3 bases: TGCGCCAGCAGCCTCACCCCGACAGGAGCAGAGACCCAGTACTTC. It specifies CASSLTPTGAETQYF.

This clone appeared once. The chain links TRBV27 to TRBJ1-1; tentatively, D is TRBD1 (5 bases). Trimming removed 8 bases from V and 2 bases from J, with 15 bases in between. This CDR3 is built from 14 residues. From germline, CDR1 is MNHEY and CDR2 SMNVEV (reference sequence). CDR3 sequence reads: CASSRGLVNTEAFF. CDR3 DNA sequence: TGTGCCAGCTCAAGGGGCCTTGTAAACACTGAAGCTTTCTTT.

This chain joins TRBV4-1 and TRBJ1-1; the D is unclear. There are 13 residues in the CDR3. Germline V lookup: CDR1 MGHRA, CDR2 YSYEKL. Between the trimmed V and J ends, which lost 2 bases and 7 bases, there was a span of 11 bases. The CDR3 DNA reads TGCGCCAGCAGCCAAAGTAAAGGGAGTGAAGCTTTCTTT. Its protein is CASSQSKGSEAFF.